These T cell receptor beta chains were read from a single sample in a study of blood T cell repertoires in COVID-19. This table comes from immunoSEQ multiplex PCR, and its TCRdb copy is limited to in-frame clones, with some not included. The sample records roughly 270,000 clones, around 90% being singletons. Source material: peripheral blood. The receptors here all came from a man aged 18 to 29 with active or convalescent COVID-19. Both conserved end residues are part of each CDR3. A D gene is named only where the DNA matches it firmly. For some rows the clone size is stated as once, few or many, or as a class when expanded; others skip it.

d_gene: TRBD1; abundance: NA; v_gene: TRBV29-1; j_gene: TRBJ1-1; CDR3aa: CSVELDRGGTEAFF; CDR3nt: TGCAGCGTTGAACTCGACAGGGGGGGCACTGAAGCTTTCTTT
d_gene: NA; abundance: NA; v_gene: TRBV4-3; j_gene: TRBJ1-2; CDR3aa: CASSQDSPPNYGYTF; CDR3nt: TGCGCCAGCAGCCAAGATAGCCCCCCTAACTATGGCTACACCTTC
d_gene: NA; abundance: NA; v_gene: TRBV4-3; j_gene: TRBJ1-1; CDR3aa: CASSQVWANTEAFF; CDR3nt: TGCGCCAGCAGCCAAGTCTGGGCGAACACTGAAGCTTTCTTT
d_gene: NA; abundance: NA; v_gene: TRBV19; j_gene: TRBJ2-3; CDR3aa: CASSTPRRSPHTDTQYF; CDR3nt: TGTGCCAGTAGTACCCCACGACGGAGTCCTCACACAGATACGCAGTATTTT
d_gene: NA; abundance: NA; v_gene: TRBV29-1; j_gene: TRBJ1-1; CDR3aa: CSVEVPFTGYTEAFF; CDR3nt: TGCAGCGTTGAAGTCCCTTTCACAGGGTACACTGAAGCTTTCTTT
d_gene: NA; abundance: NA; v_gene: TRBV5-5; j_gene: TRBJ1-4; CDR3aa: CASSSARGTATNEKLFF; CDR3nt: TGTGCCAGCAGCTCCGCCCGGGGAACAGCAACTAATGAAAAACTGTTTTTT
d_gene: NA; abundance: NA; v_gene: TRBV6-5; j_gene: TRBJ2-1; CDR3aa: CASRYTSRDVGQFF; CDR3nt: TGTGCCAGCAGATATACTAGCAGGGACGTGGGGCAGTTCTTC
d_gene: NA; abundance: NA; v_gene: TRBV7-2; j_gene: TRBJ2-7; CDR3aa: CASSQSGGSEQYF; CDR3nt: TGTGCCAGCAGCCAAAGTGGGGGGTCCGAGCAGTACTTC
d_gene: NA; abundance: NA; v_gene: TRBV12-5; j_gene: TRBJ1-5; CDR3aa: CASGLARGEDFRPQHF; CDR3nt: TGTGCTAGTGGTTTGGCCAGGGGTGAGGATTTCAGGCCCCAGCATTTT
d_gene: NA; abundance: NA; v_gene: TRBV6-1; j_gene: TRBJ1-5; CDR3aa: CASSEPGNQPQHF; CDR3nt: TGTGCCAGCAGTGAACCCGGCAATCAGCCCCAGCATTTT
d_gene: NA; abundance: NA; v_gene: TRBV5-1; j_gene: TRBJ1-2; CDR3aa: CASSWTMEGPGLHRYTF; CDR3nt: TGCGCCAGCAGCTGGACTATGGAGGGTCCGGGGTTGCATCGCTACACCTTC
d_gene: NA; abundance: NA; v_gene: TRBV2; j_gene: TRBJ2-5; CDR3aa: CASSEQAAGRTQYF; CDR3nt: TGTGCCAGCAGTGAGCAGGCCGCGGGGAGGACCCAGTACTTC
d_gene: TRBD1; abundance: NA; v_gene: TRBV7-9; j_gene: TRBJ2-3; CDR3aa: CASSLADRGPPDTQYF; CDR3nt: TGTGCCAGCAGCTTAGCAGACAGGGGGCCTCCAGATACGCAGTATTTT
d_gene: TRBD2; abundance: NA; v_gene: TRBV10-1; j_gene: TRBJ2-1; CDR3aa: CASSREVAGGYNEQFF; CDR3nt: TGCGCCAGCAGTCGAGAGGTCGCGGGGGGGTACAATGAGCAGTTCTTC
d_gene: TRBD1; abundance: NA; v_gene: TRBV3-1/TRBV3-2; j_gene: TRBJ2-7; CDR3aa: CASSPRQGAYYEQYF; CDR3nt: TGTGCCAGCAGCCCGAGACAGGGGGCCTACTACGAGCAGTACTTC
d_gene: TRBD2; abundance: NA; v_gene: TRBV18; j_gene: TRBJ2-5; CDR3aa: CASSPPGGSETQYF; CDR3nt: TGTGCCAGCTCACCACCGGGGGGGTCGGAGACCCAGTACTTC
d_gene: NA; abundance: NA; v_gene: TRBV11-2; j_gene: TRBJ1-2; CDR3aa: CASSLEGGGYTF; CDR3nt: TGTGCCAGCAGCTTGGAGGGAGGGGGCTACACCTTC
d_gene: NA; abundance: NA; v_gene: TRBV4-1; j_gene: TRBJ1-1; CDR3aa: CASSQGAGVNTEAFF; CDR3nt: TGCGCCAGCAGCCAAGGGGCGGGAGTGAACACTGAAGCTTTCTTT
d_gene: NA; abundance: NA; v_gene: TRBV5-4; j_gene: TRBJ2-7; CDR3aa: CASSLDSFYEQYF; CDR3nt: TGTGCCAGCAGCCTCGACAGTTTCTACGAGCAGTACTTC
d_gene: TRBD2; abundance: NA; v_gene: TRBV9; j_gene: TRBJ2-1; CDR3aa: CASSVGGSEQFF; CDR3nt: TGTGCCAGCAGCGTAGGCGGGAGTGAGCAGTTCTTC
d_gene: TRBD2; abundance: once; v_gene: TRBV7-8; j_gene: TRBJ2-3; CDR3aa: CASSLAAGGARTDTQYF; CDR3nt: TGTGCCAGCAGCTTAGCCGCGGGGGGCGCCAGGACAGATACGCAGTATTTT
d_gene: NA; abundance: NA; v_gene: TRBV4-2; j_gene: TRBJ2-1; CDR3aa: CASSQDGPPYNEQFF; CDR3nt: TGTGCCAGCAGCCAAGATGGGCCCCCTTACAATGAGCAGTTCTTC